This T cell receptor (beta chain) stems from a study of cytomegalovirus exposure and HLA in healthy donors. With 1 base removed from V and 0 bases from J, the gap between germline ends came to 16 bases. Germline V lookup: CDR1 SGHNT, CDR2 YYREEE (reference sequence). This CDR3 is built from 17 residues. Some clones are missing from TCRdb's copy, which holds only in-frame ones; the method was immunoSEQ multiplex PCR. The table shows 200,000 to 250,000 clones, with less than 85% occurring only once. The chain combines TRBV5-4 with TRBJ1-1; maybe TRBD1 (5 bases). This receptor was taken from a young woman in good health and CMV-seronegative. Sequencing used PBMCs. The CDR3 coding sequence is TGTGCCAGCAGCTTGTTCCGGGACCTATATTTGAACACTGAAGCTTTCTTT. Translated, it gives CASSLFRDLYLNTEAFF.